The 13 T cell receptor beta chains below all came from one sample that was sequenced in a study of T cell responses to AZD1222 COVID-19 vaccine. Sequencing was performed with immunoSEQ multiplex PCR; in TCRdb, only in-frame clones are kept and a portion is missing. The profile shows almost 95,000 clones, about 85% of them singletons. The input for sequencing was peripheral blood, taken 28 days after the second AZD1222 dose. The receptor source for this set is an adult who received the AZD1222 COVID-19 vaccine.

V is TRBV10-2 and J is TRBJ2-7; a possible D gene is TRBD2 (5 bases). The CDR3 loop spans 13 amino acids. The germline CDR1 and CDR2 sequences are WSHSY and SAAADI. V lost 4 bases to trimming and J lost 2 bases, with 9 bases between them. The CDR3 protein is CASSGGSAYEQYF. The CDR3 nucleotides read TGCGCCAGCAGTGGTGGGAGCGCCTACGAGCAGTACTTC.

The chain carries TRBV30 and TRBJ1-1, with D unresolved. The germline gives CDR1 GTSNPN, CDR2 SVGIG (reference sequence). This CDR3 region has 10 residues. The V gene lost 5 bases and the J gene lost 8 bases, with 9 bases spanning the gap. Here the CDR3 reads CAWALGEAFF. CDR3 nucleotide sequence: TGTGCCTGGGCATTAGGAGAAGCTTTCTTT.

The chain has TRBV28 and TRBJ1-5, with TRBD1 identical over 8 bases. The CDR3 consists of 16 residues. Germline V gene sequence: CDR1 MDHEN, CDR2 SYDVKM. The V gene end was trimmed by 3 bases and the J gene end by 3 bases; junction bases not matched to a gene: 7. The CDR3 region is CASSFGGQGHNQPQHF. CDR3 in DNA: TGTGCCAGCAGTTTCGGCGGACAGGGACACAATCAGCCCCAGCATTTT.

This chain joins TRBV2 and TRBJ2-7; 9 bases line up with TRBD1. The CDR3 is 14 amino acids. CDR1 and CDR2 (germline): SNHLY, FYNNEI. J was trimmed by 2 bases and V by 6 bases; bases with no gene match: 5. The CDR3 spells CASSRQGGAYEQYF. The CDR3 nucleotides are TGTGCCAGCAGCCGACAGGGGGGGGCCTACGAGCAGTACTTC.

This chain connects TRBV10-2 to TRBJ2-1; 8 bases agree with TRBD2. This CDR3 is built from 15 residues. The germline V gene encodes CDR1 WSHSY and CDR2 SAAADI. Unmatched junction bases numbered 5, after V lost 2 bases and J lost 5 bases. CDR3 loop: CASSEGGGKNNEQFF. CDR3 nucleotides: TGCGCCAGCAGTGAGGGCGGGGGGAAAAACAATGAGCAGTTCTTC.

J is TRBJ2-7 and V is TRBV18; possible D gene TRBD1, 7 bases. The CDR3 is made up of 14 amino acids. Germline-derived CDR1 and CDR2 are KGHSH and LQKENI. V lost 3 bases to trimming and J lost 3 bases, with 12 bases between them. The CDR3 loop is CASSPMQGGYEQYF. The CDR3 bases are TGTGCCAGCTCACCGATGCAGGGGGGCTACGAGCAGTACTTC.

The V and J genes are TRBV7-8 and TRBJ2-2, with D unresolved. The ends were cut back, 1 base at V and 9 bases at J, with 3 bases in the middle. The CDR3 covers 11 residues. In germline, CDR1 is SGHVS, CDR2 FQNEAQ. CDR3 nucleotide sequence: TGTGCCAGCAGCTTAGGGTGGGAGCTGTTTTTT. Its translation: CASSLGWELFF. The full variable domain, rest sourced from reference TRBV7-8 and TRBJ2-2, is GAGVSQSPRYKVAKRGQDVALRCDPISGHVSLFWYQQALGQGPEFLTYFQNEAQLDKSGLPSDRFFAERPEGSVSTLKIQRTQQEDSAVYLCASSLGWELFFGEGSRLTVL.

The V and J genes are TRBV5-1 and TRBJ2-7; 10 bases are a match to TRBD1. This CDR3 region has 15 residues. Germline-derived CDR1 and CDR2 are SGHRS and YFSETQ. V was clipped by 0 bases and J by 2 bases; unmatched bases: 2. CDR3 sequence reads: CASSLAGTGAYEQYF. The CDR3 coding sequence is TGCGCCAGCAGCTTGGCCGGGACAGGGGCCTACGAGCAGTACTTC. Full variable domain (outside the CDR3, taken from reference TRBV5-1 and TRBJ2-7): KAGVTQTPRYLIKTRGQQVTLSCSPISGHRSVSWYQQTPGQGLQFLFEYFSETQRNKGNFPGRFSGRQFSNSRSEMNVSTLELGDSALYLCASSLAGTGAYEQYFGPGTRLTVT.

This chain links TRBV10-3 with TRBJ1-3; possible D gene TRBD1, 6 bases. This CDR3 is 15 amino acids long. From germline, CDR1 is ENHRY and CDR2 SYGVKD. Between the trimmed V and J ends, which lost 2 bases and 0 bases, there was a span of 8 bases. The CDR3 DNA sequence: TGTGCCATCAGTGAGGGGACACTCTCTGGAAACACCATATATTTT. This gives the protein CAISEGTLSGNTIYF.

The chain combines TRBV5-4 with TRBJ1-1; 7 bases agree with TRBD1. CDR3 length equals 17 residues. Germline lookup yields CDR1 SGHNT and CDR2 YYREEE (reference sequence). With 3 bases clipped from V and 0 bases from J, the junction kept 11 bases outside the gene matches. In DNA form, the CDR3 reads TGTGCCAGCAGCTCATTCGGTACAGGGGAGATGAACACTGAAGCTTTCTTT. Its translation is CASSSFGTGEMNTEAFF.

In its sample, this clone was seen once. The genes are TRBV7-3 and TRBJ1-1; D may be TRBD1 (6 bases). The CDR3 sequence is 16 residues long. Germline CDR1 is SGHTA and CDR2 is FQGTGA. V was pared by 5 bases and J by 3 bases, with 19 bases between. The CDR3 sequence is CASSLHPQGGYTEAFF. The CDR3 bases are TGTGCCAGCAGCCTACACCCGCAAGGGGGATACACTGAAGCTTTCTTT.

This chain connects TRBV30 to TRBJ1-1; D remains unclear. Germline V lookup: CDR1 GTSNPN, CDR2 SVGIG (reference sequence). The CDR3 extends over 8 amino acids. With 7 bases removed from V and 11 bases from J, the gap between germline ends came to 8 bases. CDR3 region: CASPGAFF. CDR3 DNA sequence: TGTGCCTCCCCCGGGGCTTTCTTT.

The chain is built from TRBV6-5 and TRBJ2-3, with D possibly TRBD2 on 6 matching bases. The CDR3 extends over 14 amino acids. Trimming took 4 bases from V and 2 from J, leaving 10 bases between them. CDR1 MNHEY and CDR2 SVGAGI come from the germline V gene. The CDR3: CASSWGDSTDTQYF. As DNA, the CDR3 is TGTGCCAGCAGTTGGGGGGACTCCACAGATACGCAGTATTTT.